The 18 T cell receptor beta chains listed next were all sequenced from one sample in a study of T cell repertoires in cytomegalovirus infection. The antigens of these receptors remain unknown. Using its own MiXCR run on the reads, TCRdb lists one record per CDR3 protein. The sample consists of hundreds of thousands of distinct CDR3 sequences, 30% to 35% of them appearing once. The source was cultured PBMCs, collected from culture after CMV antigen stimulation. Every receptor here comes from a human donor in good health (CMV status not recorded). Some clones in this sample may be carry-over from other donors' samples.

This clonotype was counted ten times or more. The CDR3: CASSAGTSGNEQFF. CDR3 in DNA: TGTGCCAGCAGCGCCGGGACTAGCGGCAATGAGCAGTTCTTC. V and J are TRBV7-2 and TRBJ2-1; 11 bases match TRBD2. The V segment lost 5 bases and the J segment 6 bases; nucleotides outside the gene matches: 3. Germline V gene sequence: CDR1 SGHTA, CDR2 FQGNSA. The length of the CDR3 is 14 residues.

CDR3 in amino acids: CASSLEGGMEAFF. Written as DNA, the CDR3 is TGCGCCAGCAGCTTGGAAGGGGGAATGGAAGCTTTCTTT. The J gene is TRBJ1-1, the V gene TRBV5-1, with D possibly TRBD1 on 6 matching bases. The germline V gene encodes CDR1 SGHRS and CDR2 YFSETQ. Deletions cut 0 bases from V and 8 bases from J, with 11 bases between. The CDR3 is made up of 13 amino acids.

This clonotype was picked up many times. The chain has TRBV7-2 and TRBJ1-3, with TRBD1 as a possible D gene (6 bases). CDR3 length equals 17 residues. Germline-derived CDR1 and CDR2 are SGHTA and FQGNSA. The V end lost 5 bases, the J end lost 1 base, and 18 bases lay between the germline ends. This CDR3 reads CASSLGGRGLSGNTIYF. The CDR3 bases are TGTGCCAGCAGCCTCGGGGGCAGGGGACTTTCTGGAAACACCATATATTTT.

This chain uses TRBV4-3 with TRBJ2-7; tentatively, D is TRBD2 (6 bases). V was shortened by 6 bases and J by 0 bases, with 15 bases between the two germline ends. Germline V gives CDR1 LGHNA, CDR2 YSLEER. This CDR3 has 15 residues. DNA of the CDR3: TGCGCCAGCAGAGCAAGCGGGCCGAGCTCCTACGAGCAGTACTTC. Encoded protein: CASRASGPSSYEQYF.

The chain combines TRBV4-1 with TRBJ2-7, with a weak D call TRBD2 (6 bases). Germline V gene sequence: CDR1 MGHRA, CDR2 YSYEKL. The CDR3 runs to 16 residues. The V end lost 0 bases, the J end lost 2 bases, and 14 bases lay between the germline ends. The CDR3 loop is CASSQEGRGPAYEQYF. DNA for the CDR3: TGCGCCAGCAGCCAAGAGGGGCGGGGTCCAGCCTACGAGCAGTACTTC.

The chain employs TRBV4-3 and TRBJ2-7; D could derive from TRBD1 or TRBD2 (5 bases each). CDR3 size: 15 residues. Germline assignment: CDR1 LGHNA and CDR2 YSLEER. V was pared by 3 bases and J by 1 base, with 13 bases between. The CDR3 DNA reads as TGCGCCAGCAGCCACTCCCCAGGGAGTTCCTACGAGCAGTACTTC. It is translated as CASSHSPGSSYEQYF.

The rearrangement uses TRBV6-1 and TRBJ1-4; D is ambiguous. Trimming cost V 6 bases and J 4 bases, with 6 bases left between them. The CDR3 is made up of 12 amino acids. CDR1 is MNHNS, CDR2 SASEGT, per germline. The CDR3 DNA reads TGTGCCAGCAGGACTGATAATGAAAAACTGTTTTTT. This gives the protein CASRTDNEKLFF.

The genes are TRBV5-4 and TRBJ2-7, with 12 bases aligning to TRBD2. The CDR3 has 14 amino acids. V was clipped by 4 bases and J by 6 bases; unmatched bases: 5. Germline lookup yields CDR1 SGHNT and CDR2 YYREEE (reference sequence). The CDR3 DNA follows: TGTGCCAGCAGCCCATGGACTAGCGGGACCGAGCAGTACTTC. This codes for CASSPWTSGTEQYF.

The gene calls are TRBV6-2 or TRBV6-3 and TRBJ2-7; perhaps TRBD2 as D (5 bases). Germline V gene sequence: CDR1 MNHEY, CDR2 SVGEGT. CDR3 length: 15 residues. V lost 2 bases and J 6 bases, leaving 17 bases between the germline ends. This chain's CDR3 is CASSYVRLASGEQYF. The CDR3 DNA follows: TGTGCCAGCAGTTACGTGAGGCTAGCTTCCGGCGAGCAGTACTTC.

This clonotype has just one count. This sequence joins TRBV6-5 and TRBJ2-3; no definite D call. CDR3 length: 11 amino acids. Germline V gene sequence: CDR1 MNHEY, CDR2 SVGAGI. The V end lost 5 bases, the J end lost 9 bases, and 9 bases lay between the germline ends. The CDR3 loop is CASSLPQTQYF. For the CDR3, the DNA is TGTGCCAGCAGTCTCCCACAGACGCAGTATTTT.

The gene calls are TRBV6-5 and TRBJ2-7, with 11 bases that match TRBD1. V gave up 2 bases and J gave up 5 bases; unmatched junction bases: 11. This CDR3 contains 17 residues. The germline CDR1 and CDR2 sequences are MNHEY and SVGAGI. The CDR3 spells CASSYVSGTGGYNEQYF. CDR3 DNA sequence: TGTGCCAGCAGTTACGTTTCCGGGACAGGGGGTTACAACGAGCAGTACTTC.

The CDR3 reads CASSPLEEETQYF. As DNA, the CDR3 is TGTGCCAGCTCACCGCTTGAGGAAGAGACCCAGTACTTC. This chain joins TRBV18 and TRBJ2-5; D not certain. The CDR3 extends over 13 amino acids. Germline V gene lookup returns CDR1 KGHSH and CDR2 LQKENI. V was cut by 3 bases and J by 3 bases, with 8 bases left in between.

This clonotype appeared many times. The chain employs TRBV7-8 and TRBJ2-5; no reliable D call. This CDR3 spans 13 amino acids. Germline-derived CDR1 and CDR2 are SGHVS and FQNEAQ. Trimming left V 4 bases short and J 5 bases short, with 11 bases between. This CDR3 is CASSSPGWETQYF. In nucleotides, the CDR3 is TGTGCCAGCAGCTCTCCCGGGTGGGAGACCCAGTACTTC.

The chain carries TRBV24-1 and TRBJ1-5; tentatively, D is TRBD1 (5 bases). Trimming took 6 bases from V and 9 from J, leaving 17 bases between them. The CDR3 consists of 14 residues. Germline values: CDR1 KGHDR, CDR2 SFDVKD. The CDR3 DNA is TGTGCCACCAGTTCGACAGCCGTGAGTGGGCCCCAGCATTTT. It encodes CATSSTAVSGPQHF.

This clonotype was found a few times. V usage is TRBV7-9 and J usage is TRBJ2-7, with D possibly being TRBD1 (5 bases). The length of the CDR3 is 17 residues. Germline loops: CDR1 SEHNR, CDR2 FQNEAQ (reference sequence). V lost 0 bases and J lost 3, with 18 bases in between. The CDR3 DNA reads TGTGCCAGCAGCTTAGCGATGGGCCAGGGTAATCGCTACGAGCAGTACTTC. Protein product: CASSLAMGQGNRYEQYF.

The chain recombines TRBV15 with TRBJ2-2; 7 nucleotides match TRBD2. The V segment lost 3 bases and the J segment 7 bases; nucleotides outside the gene matches: 17. The germline V gene has CDR1 LNHNV and CDR2 YYDKDF (reference sequence). This CDR3 contains 18 residues. CDR3 protein: CATSSRKAGAFVGGELFF. The CDR3 nucleotides are TGTGCCACCAGCAGTCGGAAGGCGGGAGCCTTTGTTGGCGGGGAGCTGTTTTTT.

V gene TRBV4-3 combines with J gene TRBJ1-6; D unresolved. The V end was cut by 1 base, the J end by 12 bases, with 10 bases between. Germline V gene sequence: CDR1 LGHNA, CDR2 YSLEER. The CDR3 runs 13 residues. The CDR3 spells CASSQAVWGPLHF. In DNA, the CDR3 is TGCGCCAGCAGCCAAGCTGTATGGGGACCCCTCCACTTT.

This clonotype appeared a few times. The DNA for the CDR3 is TGTGCCAGCCGGGAGGGCCGCTACGAGCAGTACTTC. Translated: CASREGRYEQYF. This rearrangement joins TRBV6-2 or TRBV6-3 to TRBJ2-7; 8 bases align to TRBD2. The CDR3 is 12 amino acids. Germline V lookup: CDR1 MNHEY, CDR2 SVGEGT. V trimming: 8 bases; J trimming: 3 bases; junction bases outside the gene matches: 3.